This entry describes one T cell receptor (beta chain). The sample is drawn from a study of blood T cell repertoires in COVID-19. This CDR3 contains 16 residues. V lost 2 bases, J lost 4 bases, and 7 bases stayed unmatched. Germline CDR1 is SGHVS and CDR2 is FNYEAQ. Original processing methods: Estimates of nucleated cell counts were drawn from the amplification of reference gene primers. Profiled with immunoSEQ multiplex PCR; TCRdb holds only in-frame clones, not every one. V, J and clone size are taken as reported in that table, and D and trimming were inferred from the DNA itself. This table has roughly 200,000 clones, roughly 84% appearing once.

The receptor was isolated from a man aged 30-40 years in a cohort exposed to, infected with or recovered from COVID-19 (not recorded which). V and J are TRBV7-6 and TRBJ2-2, with 7 positions matching TRBD1. Sequencing input: PBMCs or T cells enriched from blood (not recorded which). CDR3 coding DNA: TGTGCCAGCAGCTTACAAGTACAGGGGAGCACCGGGGAGCTGTTTTTT. It translates to CASSLQVQGSTGELFF.